The T cell receptor beta chain under discussion was sequenced for a study of blood T cell repertoires in COVID-19. Turning to the study itself: The origin of the acute and convalescent COVID-19 samples was the United States, Italy and Spain.

Clones were sequenced by immunoSEQ multiplex PCR, and TCRdb holds only the in-frame ones, with some missing. The sample includes about 40,000 clones, around 80% of them seen just once. The clonotype originates from an elderly man with acute or convalescent COVID-19. Sequencing was carried out using peripheral blood.

The CDR3 spells CASMGRAEQYF. CDR3 coding DNA: TGTGCCAGCATGGGCAGGGCCGAGCAGTACTTC. The chain combines TRBV2 with TRBJ2-7; tentatively, D is TRBD1 (5 bases). V was pared by 7 bases and J by 6 bases, with 10 bases between. The CDR3 runs 11 residues. Germline V gene data show CDR1 as SNHLY and CDR2 as FYNNEI.